This is a list of T cell receptor beta chains from one sample in a study of blood T cell repertoires in COVID-19. Method: immunoSEQ multiplex PCR; TCRdb's copy keeps in-frame clones and lacks some. The sample includes 140,000 or so clones, roughly 88% of them seen just once. The sequenced sample consisted of peripheral blood. The receptors here all came from a man in his sixties with active or convalescent COVID-19. CDR3s include the opening cysteine and the closing phenylalanine or tryptophan. D genes are given only for firm matches. Clone size, where shown, is once, few, many, or a class for clones that have expanded.

J gene: TRBJ1-2
V gene: TRBV12-5
clone size: .
D gene: TRBD1
CDR3 DNA: TGTGCTAGTAGGACAGGGGGGGTAGAACATGGCTACACCTTC
CDR3 protein: CASRTGGVEHGYTF

J gene: TRBJ1-6
V gene: TRBV7-2
clone size: .
D gene: .
CDR3 DNA: TGTGCCAGCAGCTTAGCGGGCTTCCTATATAATTCACCCCTCCACTTT
CDR3 protein: CASSLAGFLYNSPLHF

J gene: TRBJ1-4
V gene: TRBV11-2
clone size: .
D gene: TRBD1
CDR3 DNA: TGTGCCAGCAGCTTCACAGGGGCGGGCGAAAAACTGTTTTTT
CDR3 protein: CASSFTGAGEKLFF

J gene: TRBJ2-2
V gene: TRBV6-5
clone size: .
D gene: .
CDR3 DNA: TGTGCCAGCAGACCCCTCGCGGGGGCTACCGGGGAGCTGTTTTTT
CDR3 protein: CASRPLAGATGELFF

J gene: TRBJ2-2
V gene: TRBV9
clone size: .
D gene: .
CDR3 DNA: TGTGCCAGCAGCGTAGAAAAAGGGGGTGGAATCTTGAGGACCGGGGAGCTGTTTTTT
CDR3 protein: CASSVEKGGGILRTGELFF

J gene: TRBJ2-7
V gene: TRBV4-3
clone size: .
D gene: .
CDR3 DNA: TGCGCCAGCAGCCAAACCCGGGACATCCGCTACTACGAGCAGTACTTC
CDR3 protein: CASSQTRDIRYYEQYF

J gene: TRBJ2-7
V gene: TRBV5-1
clone size: .
D gene: TRBD1
CDR3 DNA: TGCGCCAGCAGCAATAGACAGGGGCCCTACGAGCAGTACTTC
CDR3 protein: CASSNRQGPYEQYF

J gene: TRBJ1-2
V gene: TRBV18
clone size: once
D gene: .
CDR3 DNA: TGTGCCAGCTCCTCCGCTGTCAGGGCACGGCCCTACACCTTC
CDR3 protein: CASSSAVRARPYTF

J gene: TRBJ1-5
V gene: TRBV19
clone size: once
D gene: .
CDR3 DNA: TGTGCCAGTAGTATCGGGAGAGGAGGCAATCAGCCCCAGCATTTT
CDR3 protein: CASSIGRGGNQPQHF

J gene: TRBJ1-2
V gene: TRBV4-1
clone size: .
D gene: .
CDR3 DNA: TGCGCCAGCAGCCAAGTCCTCCCGGAGCCTAACTATGGCTACACCTTC
CDR3 protein: CASSQVLPEPNYGYTF

J gene: TRBJ1-2
V gene: TRBV6-2/TRBV6-3
clone size: few
D gene: .
CDR3 DNA: TGTGCCAGCAGTTATAACAGTTTTCAGGACTATGGCTACACCTTC
CDR3 protein: CASSYNSFQDYGYTF

J gene: TRBJ1-1
V gene: TRBV12-3/TRBV12-4
clone size: .
D gene: .
CDR3 DNA: TGTGCCAGCAGTGTAAATCGGGGCACTGAAGCTTTCTTT
CDR3 protein: CASSVNRGTEAFF

J gene: TRBJ1-5
V gene: TRBV5-1
clone size: few
D gene: .
CDR3 DNA: TGCGCCAGCAGCTTGGTACCGGGTAGCAATCAGCCCCAGCATTTT
CDR3 protein: CASSLVPGSNQPQHF

J gene: TRBJ1-2
V gene: TRBV28
clone size: .
D gene: .
CDR3 DNA: TGTGCCAGCAGTTTAAGCGGCTATGGCTACACCTTC
CDR3 protein: CASSLSGYGYTF

J gene: TRBJ2-7
V gene: TRBV5-1
clone size: .
D gene: TRBD1
CDR3 DNA: TGCGCCAGCAGCCCGGGGACAGGGGGAATTTACGAGCAGTACTTC
CDR3 protein: CASSPGTGGIYEQYF

J gene: TRBJ2-1
V gene: TRBV10-1
clone size: few
D gene: .
CDR3 DNA: TGCGCCAGCAGTGATCGGGGTACCTTCCCTGAGTTCTTC
CDR3 protein: CASSDRGTFPEFF

J gene: TRBJ2-1
V gene: TRBV5-6
clone size: few
D gene: .
CDR3 DNA: TGTGCCAGCTCGAGGTACAATGAGCAGTTCTTC
CDR3 protein: CASSRYNEQFF

J gene: TRBJ2-3
V gene: TRBV4-3
clone size: once
D gene: TRBD2
CDR3 DNA: TGCGCCAGCAGCCAGACTAGCGGGGGGGGCACAGATACGCAGTATTTT
CDR3 protein: CASSQTSGGGTDTQYF

J gene: TRBJ1-1
V gene: TRBV27
clone size: .
D gene: TRBD1
CDR3 DNA: TGTGCCAGCAGTTTATCGCCGGGACAGATGAACACTGAAGCTTTCTTT
CDR3 protein: CASSLSPGQMNTEAFF

J gene: TRBJ1-2
V gene: TRBV18
clone size: .
D gene: TRBD1
CDR3 DNA: TGTGCCAGCTCAGCGGGACAGGGGGACGGCTACACCTTC
CDR3 protein: CASSAGQGDGYTF

J gene: TRBJ2-7
V gene: TRBV10-2
clone size: .
D gene: .
CDR3 DNA: TGCGCCAGCAGGCAGGGGCCCTCCTACGAGCAGTACTTC
CDR3 protein: CASRQGPSYEQYF

J gene: TRBJ1-1
V gene: TRBV19
clone size: .
D gene: .
CDR3 DNA: TGTGCCAGTTCACTGTATGGGGCCGGGAACACTGAAGCTTTCTTT
CDR3 protein: CASSLYGAGNTEAFF

J gene: TRBJ2-3
V gene: TRBV10-3
clone size: .
D gene: TRBD2
CDR3 DNA: TGTGCCATCAGTGGAACTGGGGCGGGAGGGATAGATACGCAGTATTTT
CDR3 protein: CAISGTGAGGIDTQYF

J gene: TRBJ1-2
V gene: TRBV5-1
clone size: .
D gene: TRBD1
CDR3 DNA: TGCGCCAGCAGCTTGCGCCAGGGGGACTATGGCTACACCTTC
CDR3 protein: CASSLRQGDYGYTF

J gene: TRBJ2-6
V gene: TRBV9
clone size: .
D gene: .
CDR3 DNA: TGTGCCAGCAGCCTCGGGGTTAGCTCTGGGGCCAACGTCCTGACTTTC
CDR3 protein: CASSLGVSSGANVLTF

J gene: TRBJ1-1
V gene: TRBV2
clone size: .
D gene: TRBD1
CDR3 DNA: TGTGCCAACCTCGGACAGGGGGTGACTGAAGCTTTCTTT
CDR3 protein: CANLGQGVTEAFF

J gene: TRBJ2-2
V gene: TRBV14
clone size: .
D gene: TRBD2
CDR3 DNA: TGTGCCAGCAGCCAAGATCAACTAGCGGGGTACACCGGGGAGCTGTTTTTT
CDR3 protein: CASSQDQLAGYTGELFF

J gene: TRBJ1-2
V gene: TRBV5-6
clone size: .
D gene: .
CDR3 DNA: TGTGCCAGCAGCTTGGGCCGGTTGTATGGCTACACCTTC
CDR3 protein: CASSLGRLYGYTF

J gene: TRBJ2-5
V gene: TRBV7-2
clone size: .
D gene: .
CDR3 DNA: TGTGCCAGCAGCACCCGACAGAGACAAGAGACCCAGTACTTC
CDR3 protein: CASSTRQRQETQYF

J gene: TRBJ1-1
V gene: TRBV5-1
clone size: .
D gene: .
CDR3 DNA: TGCGCCAGCAGCTCGACTGATCCAAACACTGAAGCTTTCTTT
CDR3 protein: CASSSTDPNTEAFF

J gene: TRBJ1-3
V gene: TRBV30
clone size: .
D gene: TRBD1
CDR3 DNA: TGTGCCTGGATGCCGACTACAGGGGGTCACACCATATATTTT
CDR3 protein: CAWMPTTGGHTIYF

J gene: TRBJ1-6
V gene: TRBV2
clone size: .
D gene: .
CDR3 DNA: TGTGCCAGCGGAGACAGGCCTAATTCACCCCTCCACTTT
CDR3 protein: CASGDRPNSPLHF

J gene: TRBJ1-6
V gene: TRBV3-1/TRBV3-2
clone size: once
D gene: TRBD1
CDR3 DNA: TGTGCCAGCAGCCAATTACCCGGGACAGGGGGTTCACCCCTCCACTTT
CDR3 protein: CASSQLPGTGGSPLHF

J gene: TRBJ2-1
V gene: TRBV9
clone size: .
D gene: .
CDR3 DNA: TGTGCCAGCAGCGGCAGCGGCAACTCCTACAATGAGCAGTTCTTC
CDR3 protein: CASSGSGNSYNEQFF

J gene: TRBJ1-5
V gene: TRBV6-2/TRBV6-3
clone size: .
D gene: .
CDR3 DNA: TGTGCCAGCAGTTCCTCGTCATCCCAGGGTCCCAATCAGCCCCAGCATTTT
CDR3 protein: CASSSSSSQGPNQPQHF

J gene: TRBJ1-5
V gene: TRBV6-2/TRBV6-3
clone size: .
D gene: .
CDR3 DNA: TGTGCCAGCAGCAAAACAGGGTTCAATCAGCCCCAGCATTTT
CDR3 protein: CASSKTGFNQPQHF

J gene: TRBJ1-4
V gene: TRBV28
clone size: .
D gene: .
CDR3 DNA: TGTGCCAGCAGTGGCAGAACAGGGAAAAATGAAAAACTGTTTTTT
CDR3 protein: CASSGRTGKNEKLFF

J gene: TRBJ1-6
V gene: TRBV11-2
clone size: .
D gene: .
CDR3 DNA: TGTGCCAGCAGCGTGGGAGGTAGATCACCCCTCCACTTT
CDR3 protein: CASSVGGRSPLHF

J gene: TRBJ2-7
V gene: TRBV19
clone size: .
D gene: .
CDR3 DNA: TGTGCCAGTAGTTTGGGTAGGGGAGAGCAGTACTTC
CDR3 protein: CASSLGRGEQYF

J gene: TRBJ1-2
V gene: TRBV28
clone size: once
D gene: .
CDR3 DNA: TGTGCCAGCAGCTACTCTAACTATGGCTACACCTTC
CDR3 protein: CASSYSNYGYTF

J gene: TRBJ2-1
V gene: TRBV24-1
clone size: .
D gene: .
CDR3 DNA: TGTGCCACCAGTGATTTGCTAGCGAATGAGCAGTTCTTC
CDR3 protein: CATSDLLANEQFF

J gene: TRBJ2-7
V gene: TRBV6-5
clone size: .
D gene: .
CDR3 DNA: TGTGCCAGCAGTTACTCTACAGGAGCCCTCGAGCAGTACTTC
CDR3 protein: CASSYSTGALEQYF